Below are 6 T cell receptor beta chains sequenced from a single sample in a study of blood T cell repertoires in COVID-19. Repertoires were generated with immunoSEQ multiplex PCR, while TCRdb's copy carries only in-frame clones and drops some. The sample has over 9,500 clones, about 88% seen once. Source material: peripheral blood. The receptors derive from a woman aged 55-69 years with active COVID-19.

This clone is large (0.1 to 1%) by share. V and J are TRBV20-1 and TRBJ1-4; the D gene is possibly TRBD1 (6 bases). Per germline, CDR1 DFQATT and CDR2 SNEGSKA (reference sequence). The CDR3 has 15 amino acids. V was cut by 3 bases and J by 1 base, with 12 bases left in between. The CDR3 protein is CSASADSGTNEKLFF. The CDR3 DNA reads as TGCAGTGCTAGTGCGGACAGCGGAACTAATGAAAAACTGTTTTTT.

The chain combines TRBV5-8 with TRBJ1-2; D may be TRBD1 (5 bases). The V gene's germline CDR1 is SGHTS and CDR2 YDEGEE. Trimming took 7 bases from V and 7 from J, leaving 17 bases between them. This CDR3 contains 13 residues. The CDR3 DNA follows: TGTGCCAGCTTTTTCGGGAGAAGGGGTGGCTACACCTTC. This translates into CASFFGRRGGYTF. Full variable domain (missing parts from reference TRBV5-8 and TRBJ1-2): EAGVTQSPTHLIKTRGQQATLRCSPISGHTSVYWYQQALGLGLQFLLWYDEGEERNRGNFPPRFSGRQFPNYSSELNVNALELEDSALYLCASFFGRRGGYTFGSGTRLTVV.

The rearrangement uses TRBV15 and TRBJ1-4, with 7 positions matching TRBD1. The CDR3 has 15 residues. With 1 base clipped from V and 3 bases from J, the junction kept 2 bases outside the gene matches. Germline V lookup: CDR1 LNHNV, CDR2 YYDKDF (reference sequence). The CDR3 here is CATSRVTGANEKLFF. CDR3 in DNA: TGTGCCACCAGCAGAGTTACAGGGGCTAATGAAAAACTGTTTTTT.

The chain combines TRBV14 with TRBJ2-2; 12 bases match TRBD2. V lost 1 base to trimming and J lost 2 bases; unmatched junction nucleotides: 8. The CDR3 has 19 amino acids. CDR1 and CDR2 from the germline V gene are SGHDN and FVKESK. CDR3 sequence (DNA): TGTGCCAGCAGCCAAGGACTAGCGGGGGCCCAAAGAAACACCGGGGAGCTGTTTTTT. This gives the protein CASSQGLAGAQRNTGELFF.

The chain is built from TRBV27 and TRBJ2-6, with D possibly being TRBD2 (5 bases). Germline CDR1 reads MNHEY; CDR2 reads SMNVEV (reference sequence). The V gene lost 8 bases and the J gene lost 0 bases, with 14 bases spanning the gap. The length of the CDR3 is 16 residues. As DNA, the CDR3 is TGTGCCAGCTCGCCGGAGGCAGTCTCTGGGGCCAACGTCCTGACTTTC. Translated: CASSPEAVSGANVLTF.

This rearrangement joins TRBV19 to TRBJ2-6; 8 nucleotides match TRBD1. Germline CDR1 reads LNHDA; CDR2 reads SQIVND (reference sequence). CDR3 length: 15 amino acids. V shed 5 bases and J 9 bases; nucleotides not matched to a gene: 9. The CDR3 loop is CASSVTGGRVNVLTF. Written as DNA, the CDR3 is TGTGCCAGTAGTGTCACAGGGGGTAGGGTCAACGTCCTGACTTTC.